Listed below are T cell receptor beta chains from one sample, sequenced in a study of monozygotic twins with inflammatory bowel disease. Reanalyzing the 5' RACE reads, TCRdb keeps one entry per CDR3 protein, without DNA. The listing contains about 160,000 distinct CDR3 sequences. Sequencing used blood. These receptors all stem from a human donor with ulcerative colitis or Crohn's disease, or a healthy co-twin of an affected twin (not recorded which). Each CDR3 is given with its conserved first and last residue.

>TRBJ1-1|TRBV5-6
CASSLVTGDLMNTEAFF
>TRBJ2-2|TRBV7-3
CASSLYPGQGPGELFF
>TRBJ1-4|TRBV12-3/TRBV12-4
CASSYTGVEKLFF
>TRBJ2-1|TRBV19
CASSIDGGHFYNEQFF
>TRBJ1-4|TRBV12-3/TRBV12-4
CASRGTNEKLFF
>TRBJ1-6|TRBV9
CASSVGGGIGSPLHF
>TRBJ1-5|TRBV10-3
CAISEGQKNQPQHF
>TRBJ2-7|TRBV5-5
CASSLGGSGTYEQYF
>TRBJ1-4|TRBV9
CASSVGASEKLFF
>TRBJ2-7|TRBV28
CASSLSLWASGKVYEQYF
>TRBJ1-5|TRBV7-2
CASSLVRLEPQHF
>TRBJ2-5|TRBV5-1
CASSFDRRETQYF
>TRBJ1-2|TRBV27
CASSLSITQGQFNYGYTF
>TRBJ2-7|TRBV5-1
CASSLGDSGYEQYF
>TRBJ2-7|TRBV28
CASSLGTGGSYEQYF
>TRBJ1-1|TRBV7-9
CASSLGTEAFF